Listed here are 14 T cell receptor beta chains from one sample, sequenced in a study of vaccination and CD4 T cells after COVID-19. Treatment described: approximately 11-day PBMC culture with coronavirus spike peptide pools or control peptides (ViraFEST assay). The antigens for these receptors are not known. Sequenced with the Oncomine TCR Beta short-read assay was DNA taken from cultured CD4+ T cells. TCRdb fed the PCR reads into MiXCR, producing one record per CDR3 protein. The repertoire has about 13,000 distinct CDR3 sequences, around 45% of them found once; the top ten carry roughly 10%. The sequenced sample was CD4+ T cells from blood, cultured in vitro, obtained after SARS-CoV-2 vaccination. These receptors were taken from a human donor who had recovered from COVID-19.

The V gene is TRBV24-1, the J gene TRBJ2-1; possibly TRBD1 for D (6 bases). Deletions cut 4 bases from V and 5 bases from J, with 14 bases between. Germline CDR1 KGHDR, CDR2 SFDVKD. There are 15 residues in the CDR3. This CDR3 is CATSDPRQVHNEQFF. The CDR3 DNA follows: TGTGCCACCAGTGACCCCCGACAGGTACACAATGAGCAGTTCTTC.

This CDR3 reads CASSLAGKGDGYTF. The CDR3 bases are TGTGCCAGCAGCTTGGCAGGGAAAGGAGACGGCTACACCTTC. The chain employs TRBV5-4 and TRBJ1-2; TRBD1 is a possible D gene (5 bases). Per germline, CDR1 SGHNT and CDR2 YYREEE (reference sequence). Trimming took 0 bases from V and 8 from J, leaving 14 bases between them. The CDR3 sequence is 14 residues long.

The chain recombines TRBV5-1 with TRBJ1-5; D remains unclear. Germline values: CDR1 SGHRS, CDR2 YFSETQ. This CDR3 is 14 amino acids long. V lost 3 bases, J lost 2 bases, and 9 bases lay in between. CDR3 loop: CASSYAGGNQPQHF. CDR3 coding DNA: TGCGCCAGCAGCTACGCAGGCGGCAATCAGCCCCAGCATTTT.

The rearrangement links TRBV5-4 to TRBJ2-3; 9 bases are shared with TRBD1. From germline, CDR1 is SGHNT and CDR2 YYREEE (reference sequence). The CDR3 sequence is 15 residues long. Trimming cost V 0 bases and J 2 bases; bases outside gene matches: 1. This CDR3 reads CASSLGTGATDTQYF. CDR3 bases: TGTGCCAGCAGCTTGGGGACAGGGGCCACAGATACGCAGTATTTT.

The CDR3 nucleotides are TGTGCCAGCAGTGTTACAGGGTCTCGAGGCTACACCTTC. It codes for CASSVTGSRGYTF. The chain couples TRBV6-1 to TRBJ1-2; a possible D gene is TRBD1 (6 bases). The CDR3 length is 13 residues. V shed 4 bases and J shed 8 bases, with 14 bases lying between them. Germline CDR1 reads MNHNS; CDR2 reads SASEGT.

The J gene is TRBJ1-1, the V gene TRBV4-3, with D unclear. The V gene lost 0 bases and the J gene lost 1 base, with 12 bases spanning the gap. Per the germline V gene, CDR1 is LGHNA and CDR2 is YSLEER. The CDR3 has 16 amino acids. The chain's CDR3 is CASSQDAGRRNTEAFF. CDR3 in DNA: TGCGCCAGCAGCCAAGATGCGGGCAGGCGGAACACTGAAGCTTTCTTT.

This chain connects TRBV20-1 to TRBJ2-7; D may correspond to TRBD1 or TRBD2 (5 bases each). The germline V and J ends were trimmed by 5 bases and 9 bases, with 20 bases remaining between them. Germline-derived CDR1 and CDR2 are DFQATT and SNEGSKA (reference sequence). The CDR3 is 13 residues long. The CDR3 region has the DNA TGCAGTGCTCAACCGGGACCCCAGCGGAGGCAGTACTTC. The encoded protein is CSAQPGPQRRQYF.

This clonotype was detected a few times. The rearrangement uses TRBV19 and TRBJ1-2; the D is unclear. Germline lookup yields CDR1 LNHDA and CDR2 SQIVND (reference sequence). The CDR3 spans 14 residues. V shed 5 bases and J shed 5 bases, with 15 bases lying between them. The CDR3 loop reads CASSAQRTGYGYTF. The CDR3, as DNA: TGTGCCAGTAGTGCACAGCGGACGGGGTATGGCTACACCTTC.

This sequence joins TRBV30 and TRBJ1-5, with TRBD1 matching over 9 bases. The CDR3 extends over 15 amino acids. The V gene end was trimmed by 0 bases and the J gene end by 7 bases; junction bases not matched to a gene: 7. Germline V gene sequence: CDR1 GTSNPN, CDR2 SVGIG (reference sequence). This CDR3 reads CAWSVPGQGGQPQHF. CDR3 nucleotide sequence: TGTGCCTGGAGTGTACCGGGACAGGGCGGCCAGCCCCAGCATTTT.

The V and J genes are TRBV29-1 and TRBJ2-2; the D is unclear. CDR1 SQVTM and CDR2 ANQGSEA come from the germline V gene. Trimming left V 6 bases short and J 4 bases short, with 15 bases between. The CDR3 is 14 residues long. In DNA, the CDR3 is TGCAGCGTCTCCTCAGGCGGCGTCACCGGGGAGCTGTTTTTT. Protein: CSVSSGGVTGELFF.

This clonotype was detected a few times. V usage is TRBV19 and J usage is TRBJ1-2; D unclear. V shed 6 bases and J shed 0 bases, with 23 bases lying between them. This CDR3 has 18 residues. CDR1 and CDR2 from the germline V gene are LNHDA and SQIVND (reference sequence). This CDR3 is CASSPWLTDTISNYGYTF. The DNA of the CDR3 is TGTGCCAGTAGCCCTTGGCTTACAGACACCATTTCTAACTATGGCTACACCTTC.

This clonotype has more than one count but fewer than ten. The rearrangement links TRBV10-2 to TRBJ1-5, with D maybe TRBD1 (5 bases). The CDR3 contains 14 residues. The germline V gene has CDR1 WSHSY and CDR2 SAAADI. Deletions cut 7 bases from V and 2 bases from J, with 12 bases between. The CDR3 protein is CASTSAGRNQPQHF. CDR3 in DNA: TGCGCCAGCACGTCGGCAGGGCGCAATCAGCCCCAGCATTTT.

The chain links TRBV6-1 to TRBJ1-5; maybe TRBD1 (5 bases). The CDR3 has 13 residues. Germline V gene data show CDR1 as MNHNS and CDR2 as SASEGT. V was cut by 7 bases and J by 3 bases, with 10 bases left in between. The CDR3 bases are TGTGCCAGCACAACAGGCCTCAATCAGCCCCAGCATTTT. Its translation: CASTTGLNQPQHF.

This chain links TRBV11-2 with TRBJ1-6; D unclear. The V and J ends lost 8 bases and 0 bases respectively, with 11 bases between them. The CDR3 covers 15 residues. Germline values: CDR1 SGHAT, CDR2 FQNNGV. The DNA of the CDR3 is TGTGCCAGCGGCGACGGTATCTCCTATAATTCACCCCTCCACTTT. Its translation is CASGDGISYNSPLHF.